Given below is one TCR beta chain in context. Antigen unknown. This specimen belongs to a study of shared clonotypes between healthy human individuals. On the study more broadly: Two women and three men aged 18 to 49 served as donors.

Genomic DNA of every subset was divided equally among multiple immunoSEQ plates. Method: immunoSEQ multiplex PCR; TCRdb's copy keeps in-frame clones and lacks some. The sample lists nearly 1,000,000 clones, 76% seen once, with approximately 1.5% in the top ten. CDR1 SGHNT and CDR2 YENEEA come from the germline V gene. This CDR3 has 18 amino acids. Trimming shortened V by 3 bases and J by 0 bases, and 18 bases separated the two germline ends. Study observations and caveats: The four-donor shared clonotypes exceeded non-shared clonotypes in generation probability, with non-shared ones scoring lower.

A CD45RA-negative memory subset and a CD45RA+ naive subset were separated from the CD4+ cells. This receptor was identified in a man younger than 35 in good health. The sequencing input was memory CD4+ T cells sorted from blood. Sample subset: CD45RA-negative fraction. The gene calls are TRBV11-3 and TRBJ1-3; D not resolved. CDR3 loop: CASSFHIPVYSSGNTIYF. The CDR3 coding sequence is TGTGCCAGCAGCTTTCACATACCCGTCTACAGCTCTGGAAACACCATATATTTT.